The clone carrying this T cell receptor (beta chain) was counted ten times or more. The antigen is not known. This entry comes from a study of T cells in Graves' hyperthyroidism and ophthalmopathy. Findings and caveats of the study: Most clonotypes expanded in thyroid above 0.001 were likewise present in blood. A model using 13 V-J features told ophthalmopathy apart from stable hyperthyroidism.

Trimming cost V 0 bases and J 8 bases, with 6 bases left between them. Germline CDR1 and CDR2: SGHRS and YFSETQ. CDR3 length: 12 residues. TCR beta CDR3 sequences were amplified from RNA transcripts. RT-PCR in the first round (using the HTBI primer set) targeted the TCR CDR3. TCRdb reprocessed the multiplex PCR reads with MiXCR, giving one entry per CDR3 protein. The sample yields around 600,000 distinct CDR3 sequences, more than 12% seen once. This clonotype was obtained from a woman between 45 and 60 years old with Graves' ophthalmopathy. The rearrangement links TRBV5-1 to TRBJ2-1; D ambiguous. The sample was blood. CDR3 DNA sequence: TGCGCCAGCAGCTTGGGCCAGTATGAGCAGTTCTTC. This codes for CASSLGQYEQFF.